One and the same sample provided the 24 T cell receptor beta chains below, sequenced in a study of control samples from healthy donors and cancer patients. The data were produced by immunoSEQ multiplex PCR, yet TCRdb's version contains in-frame clones alone and is incomplete. The sample carries about 89,000 clones, about 84% recorded once. The specimen sequenced was blood. The receptor set was obtained from a woman aged 40 to 50 in good health.

This chain connects TRBV7-2 to TRBJ2-3, with D possibly matching TRBD1 (5 bases). Trimming pared 4 bases from V and 6 bases from J, leaving 17 bases between. There are 15 residues in the CDR3. In germline, CDR1 is SGHTA, CDR2 FQGNSA. The CDR3 region has the DNA TGTGCCAGCAGCTCCTTGGGGCTAGTTGGGGATACGCAGTATTTT. Its protein product is CASSSLGLVGDTQYF.

The chain is built from TRBV29-1 and TRBJ1-3, with a tentative D call TRBD1 (5 bases). Between the trimmed V and J ends, which lost 3 bases and 2 bases, there was a span of 8 bases. The CDR3 loop spans 13 amino acids. Germline loops: CDR1 SQVTM, CDR2 ANQGSEA. This CDR3 reads CSVERGAGNTIYF. The CDR3 nucleotides read TGCAGCGTTGAGAGAGGGGCTGGAAACACCATATATTTT.

The chain links TRBV7-2 to TRBJ1-5; weak D call: TRBD1 (6 bases). Trimming pared 5 bases from V and 4 bases from J, leaving 15 bases between. The CDR3 runs to 15 residues. Germline V gives CDR1 SGHTA, CDR2 FQGNSA. This CDR3 reads CASSPGRTDNQPQHF. The CDR3 DNA sequence: TGTGCCAGCAGCCCAGGCCGGACAGATAATCAGCCCCAGCATTTT.

In its sample, this clone was seen once. The V and J genes are TRBV4-3 and TRBJ2-3; D is tentatively TRBD1 or TRBD2 (5 bases each). The germline V gene encodes CDR1 LGHNA and CDR2 YSLEER. The CDR3 loop spans 15 amino acids. V was trimmed by 2 bases and J by 2 bases, leaving 11 bases between them. The chain's CDR3 is CASSQRGRNTDTQYF. In DNA form, the CDR3 reads TGCGCCAGCAGCCAACGGGGACGGAACACAGATACGCAGTATTTT.

This chain connects TRBV30 to TRBJ2-7; 7 nucleotides align to TRBD1. Losses at the gene ends were 4 bases for V and 4 bases for J; bases not matched to a gene: 1. CDR1 and CDR2 from the germline V gene are GTSNPN and SVGIG (reference sequence). The CDR3 runs to 11 residues. The CDR3, as DNA: TGTGCCTGGATGGGACAGTACGAGCAGTACTTC. It encodes CAWMGQYEQYF.

The chain uses TRBV9 and TRBJ2-3, with 9 bases that match TRBD2. V was clipped by 4 bases and J by 1 base; unmatched bases: 4. CDR1 and CDR2 (germline): SGDLS, YYNGEE. This CDR3 contains 15 residues. In DNA form, the CDR3 reads TGTGCCAGCAGCCTAATAGCGGGGGGCACAGATACGCAGTATTTT. It translates to CASSLIAGGTDTQYF.

This clone was counted a few times. The rearrangement uses TRBV19 and TRBJ2-2, with TRBD2 as a possible D gene (5 bases). The CDR3 runs to 14 residues. CDR1 is LNHDA and CDR2 is SQIVND in the germline V gene (reference sequence). Trimming stripped 4 bases from V and 3 bases from J, with 9 bases between. The CDR3 loop is CASSTGRDTGELFF. The CDR3, as DNA: TGTGCCAGTAGTACGGGAAGGGACACCGGGGAGCTGTTTTTT.

With regard to this clone: Within the sample, other DNA sequences also encode this same CDR3. V and J are TRBV29-1 and TRBJ2-3; tentatively, D is TRBD2 (6 bases). This CDR3 comprises 13 residues. Looked up from germline, CDR1 is SQVTM and CDR2 is ANQGSEA. With 3 bases removed from V and 0 bases from J, the gap between germline ends came to 7 bases. The CDR3 DNA reads as TGCAGCGTTGACGGGACTAGCACAGATACGCAGTATTTT. Translation gives CSVDGTSTDTQYF.

V and J are TRBV5-4 and TRBJ1-5; D unclear. CDR3 length equals 12 residues. Trimming stripped 5 bases from V and 3 bases from J, with 6 bases between. The V gene's germline CDR1 is SGHNT and CDR2 YYREEE (reference sequence). CDR3 amino acids: CASSSNNQPQHF. CDR3 in DNA: TGTGCCAGCAGTTCTAACAATCAGCCCCAGCATTTT.

V gene TRBV7-8 combines with J gene TRBJ1-3; D not resolved. The CDR3 is made up of 14 amino acids. Germline CDR1 SGHVS, CDR2 FQNEAQ. Trimming removed 5 bases from V and 0 bases from J, with 8 bases in between. CDR3 residues: CASSPEPSGNTIYF. CDR3 coding DNA: TGTGCCAGCAGCCCCGAACCCTCTGGAAACACCATATATTTT.

The chain carries TRBV3-1 (or the pseudogene TRBV3-2) and TRBJ1-5, with TRBD1 matching 8 bases. Trimming took 4 bases from V and 6 from J; bases not matched to a gene: 8. The CDR3 runs 15 residues. Looked up from germline, CDR1 is LGHDT and CDR2 is YNNKEL (reference sequence). The CDR3 protein is CASSPWTGKVQPQHF. CDR3 in DNA: TGTGCCAGCAGCCCTTGGACAGGGAAGGTTCAGCCCCAGCATTTT.

The chain uses TRBV6-2 or TRBV6-3 and TRBJ2-3; 8 nucleotides align to TRBD2. There are 14 residues in the CDR3. With V trimmed by 5 bases and J by 2 bases, 3 bases remained unmatched. CDR1 MNHEY and CDR2 SVGEGT come from the germline V gene. CDR3 coding DNA: TGTGCCAGCAGTGGTAGCGGGGCCACAGATACGCAGTATTTT. It is translated as CASSGSGATDTQYF.

The J gene is TRBJ1-1, the V gene TRBV25-1, with D perhaps TRBD1 (6 bases). The germline CDR1 and CDR2 sequences are MGHDK and SYGVNS. The V end was cut by 7 bases, the J end by 4 bases, with 10 bases between. This CDR3 has 12 residues. The CDR3 DNA is TGTGCCAGCAAGTTAGGGGGCACTGAAGCTTTCTTT. It yields the protein CASKLGGTEAFF.

J is TRBJ1-5 and V is TRBV4-1; 7 positions agree with TRBD1. Germline values: CDR1 MGHRA, CDR2 YSYEKL. CDR3 length: 16 residues. With 0 bases clipped from V and 5 bases from J, the junction kept 7 bases outside the gene matches. The CDR3 sequence is CASSQDLVDRDQPQHF. CDR3 nucleotide sequence: TGCGCCAGCAGCCAAGATTTGGTCGACAGGGATCAGCCCCAGCATTTT.

The chain combines TRBV2 with TRBJ1-1; TRBD1 matches at 10 bases. The germline gives CDR1 SNHLY, CDR2 FYNNEI. The J segment lost 10 bases and the V segment lost 11 bases, leaving 10 bases of the junction unmatched. The CDR3 runs to 12 residues. CDR3 DNA: TGTGCCGTCCCCGACAGGGGGCGAGGAGCTTTCTTT. Protein sequence: CAVPDRGRGAFF. Combining the CDR3 with reference TRBV2 and TRBJ1-1 gives the whole variable domain EPEVTQTPSHQVTQMGQEVILRCVPISNHLYFYWYRQILGQKVEFLVSFYNNEISEKSEIFDDQFSVERPDGSNFTLKIRSTKLEDSAMYFCAVPDRGRGAFFGQGTRLTVV.

The chain recombines TRBV7-2 with TRBJ1-6, with D hard to call. Trimming shortened V by 1 base and J by 9 bases, and 7 bases separated the two germline ends. CDR3 length: 13 residues. Per germline, CDR1 SGHTA and CDR2 FQGNSA. The CDR3 spells CASSLVEISPLHF. CDR3 nucleotide sequence: TGTGCCAGCAGCTTAGTGGAGATTTCACCCCTCCACTTT. Full variable domain (missing parts from reference TRBV7-2 and TRBJ1-6): GAGVSQSPSNKVTEKGKDVELRCDPISGHTALYWYRQSLGQGLEFLIYFQGNSAPDKSGLPSDRFSAERTGGSVSTLTIQRTQQEDSAVYLCASSLVEISPLHFGNGTRLTVT.

Concerning this clone itself: At one boundary the junction diverges from the germline segment, which might be a read error. CDR3 DNA sequence: TGCAGTGCTAGTTGCTCGTTGGGAAAAAGGAAAACTGTTTTT. This gives the protein CSASCSLGKRKTVF. This chain uses TRBV20-1 with TRBJ1-4; no definite D call. CDR3 size: 14 residues. The germline CDR1 and CDR2 sequences are DFQATT and SNEGSKA (reference sequence).

The CDR3 here is CASSLEGGQGSLGYTF. For the CDR3, the DNA is TGTGCCAGCAGCTTGGAAGGGGGACAGGGTTCTCTGGGCTACACCTTC. The genes are TRBV5-5 and TRBJ1-2, with 9 bases aligning to TRBD1. After removal of 0 bases from V and 8 bases from J, the junction contained 11 bases not matched to a gene. The germline V gene encodes CDR1 SGHKS and CDR2 YYEKEE (reference sequence). The CDR3 sequence is 16 residues long. Supplemented by reference TRBV5-5 and TRBJ1-2, the full variable domain reads DAGVTQSPTHLIKTRGQQVTLRCSPISGHKSVSWYQQVLGQGPQFIFQYYEKEERGRGNFPDRFSARQFPNYSSELNVNALLLGDSALYLCASSLEGGQGSLGYTFGSGTRLTVV.

This clone was observed a handful of times. The same CDR3 can be traced to other DNA sequences in this sample. Here the CDR3 reads CASSPQTGSYEQYF. The DNA of the CDR3 is TGTGCCAGCTCACCGCAGACAGGATCCTACGAGCAGTACTTC. The chain uses TRBV18 and TRBJ2-7; possibly TRBD1 for D (6 bases). Germline values: CDR1 KGHSH, CDR2 LQKENI. Trimming removed 3 bases at V and 1 base at J, with 10 bases between. The length of the CDR3 is 14 residues.

The V gene is TRBV7-2, the J gene TRBJ1-5; a weak D match, TRBD1 (5 bases). The CDR3 is 15 residues long. V lost 2 bases to trimming and J lost 6 bases, with 14 bases between them. CDR1 and CDR2 (germline): SGHTA, FQGNSA. The DNA of the CDR3 is TGTGCCAGCAGCTTATTAGTGGAAAGGGGTCAGCCCCAGCATTTT. It codes for CASSLLVERGQPQHF.

This rearrangement joins TRBV12-3 or TRBV12-4 to TRBJ2-1; 13 nucleotides match TRBD2. With 5 bases clipped from V and 10 bases from J, the junction kept 2 bases outside the gene matches. The CDR3 length is 13 residues. This chain's CDR3 is CASSRTSGGEQFF. DNA of the CDR3: TGTGCCAGCAGTCGGACTAGCGGGGGCGAGCAGTTCTTC.

The CDR3 region has the DNA TGTGCCAGCAGTGCACAGGGGTGGGGCACCGGGGAGCTGTTTTTT. It is translated as CASSAQGWGTGELFF. J is TRBJ2-2 and V is TRBV6-6; 7 bases agree with TRBD1. The CDR3 contains 15 residues. Germline V CDR1 and CDR2: MNHNY, SVGAGI (reference sequence). V shed 5 bases and J 4 bases; nucleotides not matched to a gene: 7.

J is TRBJ2-3 and V is TRBV7-2; 11 nucleotides align to TRBD2. The ends lost 5 bases at V and 6 bases at J; junction bases unmatched: 7. Germline CDR1 is SGHTA and CDR2 is FQGNSA. The CDR3 is made up of 15 amino acids. CDR3 protein: CASSASSGGRDTQYF. CDR3 bases: TGTGCCAGCAGCGCCTCTAGCGGGGGGAGGGATACGCAGTATTTT.

V gene TRBV7-2 combines with J gene TRBJ2-1, with TRBD1 as a possible D gene (6 bases). The CDR3 contains 13 residues. Per germline, CDR1 SGHTA and CDR2 FQGNSA. Trimming removed 5 bases at V and 9 bases at J, with 14 bases between. The CDR3 spells CASSTGTSGEQFF. The DNA of the CDR3 is TGTGCCAGCAGCACGGGGACATCGGGTGAGCAGTTCTTC.